This T cell receptor beta chain was observed in a study of blood T cell repertoires in COVID-19. Study details: Sources were T cells, B-cell-depleted T cells, or PBMCs; the material itself was cDNA or gDNA.

V lost 0 bases, J lost 10 bases, and 10 bases lay in between. The CDR3 consists of 13 residues. Germline V gene sequence: CDR1 GTSNPN, CDR2 SVGIG (reference sequence). Original data processing: Researchers report that nucleated cell counts were estimated from reference gene primer amplification. The assay was immunoSEQ multiplex PCR, and TCRdb's table has in-frame clones only and misses some. That table furnishes V, J and clone size, whereas the DNA furnished D and trimming. The sample yields about 200,000 clones, roughly four fifths seen once. Donors were grouped by their self-reported clinical history. In Cohort 3, a recovered donor had either two negative PCRs, clearance, or symptom resolution.

The rearrangement uses TRBV30 and TRBJ1-6, with D hard to call. The sequenced sample was PBMCs or T cells enriched from blood (not recorded which). This receptor was obtained from a man in his forties who had recovered from COVID-19. The CDR3 sequence is CAWSVRGASPLHF. CDR3 coding DNA: TGTGCCTGGAGTGTGAGAGGAGCCTCACCCCTCCACTTT.